This T cell receptor beta chain originates from a study of blood T cell repertoires in COVID-19. This CDR3 has 14 amino acids. Germline loops: CDR1 MNHEY, CDR2 SVGAGI. V was pared by 0 bases and J by 8 bases, with 10 bases between. Authors' methods: Reference gene primer amplification yielded estimated nucleated cell counts. TCRdb keeps only in-frame clones here, not all; method: immunoSEQ multiplex PCR. V, J and clone size reflect that table, while D and trimming were determined from the DNA. The data show approximately 170,000 clones, under 85% seen once. The sequenced sample was peripheral blood. The rearrangement links TRBV6-5 to TRBJ1-4, with D tentatively TRBD1 (6 bases). This clonotype originated in an older man with COVID-19, enrolled during active disease. The CDR3 DNA follows: TGTGCCAGCAGTTACTCATATCAGGGGGAAAAACTGTTTTTT. This encodes CASSYSYQGEKLFF.